This TCR beta chain was obtained from a study of T cell repertoires in ileal Crohn's disease. As for the study in general: At surgery, about 38% of patients smoked, with median disease duration around 8 years.

This clone has a handful of counts. Its antigen is undetermined. Clones were sequenced by immunoSEQ multiplex PCR, and TCRdb holds only the in-frame ones, with some missing. This table holds about 17,000 clones, over 45% found once. J lost 4 bases, V lost 4 bases, and 6 bases had no gene match. Germline CDR1 and CDR2: SGHTS and YDEGEE. The CDR3 is 15 amino acids. Notes on the study in general: Compared with non-smokers, active smokers at surgery showed more clonal expansions. Every patient over 26.8% clonality showed endoscopic recurrence.

The clonotype was recovered from an adult with Crohn's disease. The chain combines TRBV5-8 with TRBJ2-2, with 8 bases lining up with TRBD2. The sequenced sample was ileal tissue. The CDR3 sequence is CASSRGGRFTGELFF. CDR3 DNA sequence: TGTGCCAGCAGCCGGGGCGGGAGGTTCACCGGGGAGCTGTTTTTT. The full variable domain, rest sourced from reference TRBV5-8 and TRBJ2-2, is EAGVTQSPTHLIKTRGQQATLRCSPISGHTSVYWYQQALGLGLQFLLWYDEGEERNRGNFPPRFSGRQFPNYSSELNVNALELEDSALYLCASSRGGRFTGELFFGEGSRLTVL.